A single sample is the source of the 2 T cell receptor beta chains below, sequenced in a study of control samples from healthy donors and cancer patients. Sequencing used immunoSEQ multiplex PCR; TCRdb keeps in-frame clones, though not all of them. The data show about 150,000 clones, with about nine tenths seen just once and more than 4% held by the top ten. Sequenced input: blood. These receptors were taken from a man in his thirties or forties in good health.

The chain employs TRBV18 and TRBJ2-7; 9 bases agree with TRBD2. V trimming: 3 bases; J trimming: 3 bases; junction bases outside the gene matches: 9. The CDR3 length is 16 residues. Germline-derived CDR1 and CDR2 are KGHSH and LQKENI. Here the CDR3 reads CASSPVFTSGHYEQYF. CDR3 nucleotides: TGTGCCAGCTCACCCGTATTTACTAGCGGGCACTACGAGCAGTACTTC. Full variable domain (remainder filled in from reference TRBV18 and TRBJ2-7): NAGVMQNPRHLVRRRGQEARLRCSPMKGHSHVYWYRQLPEEGLKFMVYLQKENIIDESGMPKERFSAEFPKEGPSILRIQQVVRGDSAAYFCASSPVFTSGHYEQYFGPGTRLTVT.

The V gene is TRBV29-1, the J gene TRBJ1-1; TRBD1 agrees at 8 bases. The V segment lost 1 base and the J segment 4 bases; nucleotides outside the gene matches: 5. Per germline, CDR1 SQVTM and CDR2 ANQGSEA. This CDR3 region has 14 residues. CDR3 DNA sequence: TGCAGCGTTGAAGGGACAGGGAAGAGCACTGAAGCTTTCTTT. Protein product: CSVEGTGKSTEAFF.